This T cell receptor beta chain was captured in a study of shared clonotypes between healthy human individuals. Study outcomes and limitations: Having only a few donors restricted how much genetic and exposure-history diversity was captured. It was only blood that was sampled, and tissue repertoires likely differ. An anticipated effect of sequencing depth on clonotype sharing among donors was recognized.

As regards this clone: Its target is unknown.

J was trimmed by 2 bases and V by 0 bases; bases with no gene match: 2. CDR1 is SGHRS and CDR2 is YFSETQ in the germline V gene. The CDR3 sequence is 15 residues long. Every subset's genomic DNA went evenly onto several immunoSEQ plates. Using immunoSEQ multiplex PCR, the repertoire was profiled, and TCRdb retains in-frame clones only, with some absent. The data show about half a million clones, with around 73% seen just once and around 11% held by the top ten. Sequencing was carried out using PBMCs. This rearrangement joins TRBV5-1 to TRBJ2-1; TRBD1 matches at 7 bases. The TCR originated in a woman aged 40 to 50 in good health. Some clones in this sample may be carry-over from other donors' samples. In DNA, the CDR3 is TGCGCCAGCAGCTTGGACCAGGGGGCCTACAATGAGCAGTTCTTC. Translation: CASSLDQGAYNEQFF. The full variable domain, in which reference TRBV5-1 and TRBJ2-1 provide the parts outside the CDR3, is KAGVTQTPRYLIKTRGQQVTLSCSPISGHRSVSWYQQTPGQGLQFLFEYFSETQRNKGNFPGRFSGRQFSNSRSEMNVSTLELGDSALYLCASSLDQGAYNEQFFGPGTRLTVL.